Detailed here is one T cell receptor (beta chain). No antigen is known for it. The data were taken from a study of T cell responses to AZD1222 COVID-19 vaccine. The CDR3 extends over 17 amino acids. Trimming pared 5 bases from V and 0 bases from J, leaving 14 bases between. CDR1 is LGHNT and CDR2 is FRNRAP in the germline V gene. Points from the study as a whole: Two AZD1222 administrations were followed by greater Spike-specific TCR breadth and depth. In all cases, repertoires were sampled only after the peak T cell response. Spike as a whole was targeted by vaccine-associated CD4 TCRs, dominant at 160-218 and 743-854.

Libraries were prepared by immunoSEQ multiplex PCR; TCRdb keeps only in-frame clonotypes and omits some of them. This sample has around 100,000 clones; roughly 90% occur once, and the top ten carry approximately 1.3%. The clonotype was recovered from an adult in good health. The gene calls are TRBV12-5 and TRBJ1-6; a weak D match, TRBD1 (6 bases). This specimen was peripheral blood, taken on day 0 of AZD1222 vaccination. This CDR3 reads CASGDLGGSSYNSPLHF. CDR3 nucleotide sequence: TGTGCTAGTGGTGACTTAGGGGGGAGCTCCTATAATTCACCCCTCCACTTT.